This TCR beta chain appears in the sequencing data of a study of OX40 agonist ivuxolimab in advanced cancers. Overall study results and limits: The study observed clonal expansion of CD4+ and CD8+ blood T cells by week 6 at 0.1 to 3.0 mg/kg.

With respect to this clone: Its matching antigen is unknown.

Patients with autoimmune history or systemic immunosuppression were excluded. Sampling times: baseline, cycle 4 day 1, cycle 7 day 1. This table comes from immunoSEQ multiplex PCR, and its TCRdb copy is limited to in-frame clones, with some not included. The sample consists of fewer than 90,000 clones, 85% of them appearing once. This CDR3 has 15 amino acids. Trimming cost V 4 bases and J 6 bases, with 18 bases left between them. Germline CDR1 and CDR2: LNHDA and SQIVND (reference sequence). This clonotype was obtained from an adult with an advanced solid tumor such as melanoma, head and neck, liver or kidney cancer. This chain connects TRBV19 to TRBJ1-1; D is perhaps TRBD1 (6 bases). This sample comprised CD4+ or CD8+ T cells sorted from blood, obtained in a trial of the OX40 agonist ivuxolimab. For the CDR3, the DNA is TGTGCCAGTAGTACCACCCGACAGGTAAGGCCTGAAGCTTTCTTT. Residues: CASSTTRQVRPEAFF.